Listed below are T cell receptor beta chains from one sample, sequenced in a study of CD8 T cells in Susac syndrome. TCRdb recomputed calls from the immunoSEQ multiplex PCR reads with MiXCR, one row per CDR3 protein. The sample yields 300,000 or so distinct CDR3 sequences, roughly nine tenths seen once. The sample comprised CD4+ T cells from PBMCs. Receptors were obtained from a human donor with multiple sclerosis. Each CDR3 is given with its conserved first and last residue. A D gene is named only where the DNA matches it firmly. Where a row states a size, it is once, few, many or the class of an expanded clone; other rows omit it.

>TRBJ2-7|.|TRBV2|.
TGTGCCAGCAGTGATACGGGGGCTTCTACTTTTTCCTACGAGCAGTACTTC
CASSDTGASTFSYEQYF
>TRBJ2-5|.|TRBV28|TRBD2
TGTGCCAGCAGTCAACCCGCCCTAGCGGGGGACACGGGGACCCAGTACTTC
CASSQPALAGDTGTQYF
>TRBJ2-5|.|TRBV6-2/TRBV6-3|.
TGTGCCAGCAGTCACAATACCGAGGATCAAGAGACCCAGTACTTC
CASSHNTEDQETQYF
>TRBJ2-7|.|TRBV5-6|.
TGTGCCAGCAGCTTGTATTTCCGAAGGGGAAGCGCCTACGAGCAGTACTTC
CASSLYFRRGSAYEQYF
>TRBJ2-5|.|TRBV27|TRBD2
TGTGCCAGCAGTTTAGGTGGGGAGGGCTGGGAGACCCAGTACTTC
CASSLGGEGWETQYF
>TRBJ2-7|.|TRBV21-1|.
TGTGCCAGCACAGACGGACAGACCCACGAGCAGTACTTC
CASTDGQTHEQYF
>TRBJ1-1|.|TRBV7-9|.
TGTGCCAGCAGCCTTTGGCTGTCTGAAGCTTTCTTT
CASSLWLSEAFF
>TRBJ2-3|.|TRBV7-2|.
TGTGCCAGCAGCCCCTTAGGGACCAGCACAGATACGCAGTATTTT
CASSPLGTSTDTQYF
>TRBJ1-5|.|TRBV28|.
TGTGCCAGCAGCCCCCCCGAGGGTCCCAGCAATCAGCCCCAGCATTTT
CASSPPEGPSNQPQHF
>TRBJ1-2|.|TRBV28|.
TGTGCCGGGTCCCGGGCTAACTATGGCTACACCTTC
CAGSRANYGYTF
>TRBJ2-1|.|TRBV5-1|.
TGCGCCAGCAGCTTGGGACCGAGATATGAGCAGTTCTTC
CASSLGPRYEQFF
>TRBJ1-2|.|TRBV6-6|TRBD1
TGTGCCAGCAGTTACGGGACAGGGGGAAGCGATGGCTACACCTTC
CASSYGTGGSDGYTF
>TRBJ1-2|.|TRBV6-6|.
TGTGCCAGCAGTTACGACGGAGGGGGGGACTATGGCTACACCTTC
CASSYDGGGDYGYTF
>TRBJ2-1|.|TRBV29-1|TRBD1
TGCAGCGTTGAGTCCCACAGGGGAATGACGGAGAATGAGCAGTTCTTC
CSVESHRGMTENEQFF
>TRBJ2-6|.|TRBV29-1|.
TGCAGCGCCACTGTAGGGGCCAACGTCCTGACTTTC
CSATVGANVLTF
>TRBJ1-5|.|TRBV12-3/TRBV12-4|TRBD1
TGTGCCAGCAGTTTAGACCTGTCCCGGGACAGGGGCAATCAGCCCCAGCATTTT
CASSLDLSRDRGNQPQHF
>TRBJ1-2|.|TRBV5-1|.
TGCGCCAGCAGCTTGGAGGCTAAAGTAGGCTATGGCTACACCTTC
CASSLEAKVGYGYTF
>TRBJ2-5|.|TRBV14|TRBD1
TGTGCCAGCAGCCGGACGGGACAGGAAGAGACCCAGTACTTC
CASSRTGQEETQYF
>TRBJ2-7|.|TRBV11-3|.
TGTGCCAGCAGCTTCGGCCTCGGAATCTACGAGCAGTACTTC
CASSFGLGIYEQYF
>TRBJ2-2|.|TRBV9|TRBD2
TGTGCCAGCAGCGGCATTGGGGCTAGCGGGAACACCGGGGAGCTGTTTTTT
CASSGIGASGNTGELFF
>TRBJ2-6|.|TRBV5-1|.
TGCGCCAGCAGCAGACGGCTCTCTGGGGCCAACGTCCTGACTTTC
CASSRRLSGANVLTF
>TRBJ1-1|.|TRBV12-3/TRBV12-4|.
TGTGCCAGCAGTCCGCAAAGGGTGAACACTGAAGCTTTCTTT
CASSPQRVNTEAFF
>TRBJ2-3|.|TRBV18|.
TGTGCCAGCTCTCACCGGCCGGGGAGCACAGATACGCAGTATTTT
CASSHRPGSTDTQYF
>TRBJ2-3|.|TRBV20-1|.
TGCAGTGCCCCTCCCCGAGCCACAGATACGCAGTATTTT
CSAPPRATDTQYF
>TRBJ1-4|once|TRBV7-2|TRBD1
TGTGCCAGCAGCTCCGGGACAGGGGGCTTTCTTAACGAAAAACTGTTTTTT
CASSSGTGGFLNEKLFF
>TRBJ2-3|once|TRBV12-3/TRBV12-4|.
TGTGCCAGCAGTTTGGCGGGCGGAGTCACAGATACGCAGTATTTT
CASSLAGGVTDTQYF
>TRBJ1-1|.|TRBV12-3/TRBV12-4|.
TGTGCCAGCAGTTTACTCAGGGGCCCCGCTGAAGCTTTCTTT
CASSLLRGPAEAFF
>TRBJ2-7|.|TRBV7-9|.
TGTGCCAGCAGCGCGGCAAGGCAGCCCTACGAGCAGTACTTC
CASSAARQPYEQYF
>TRBJ2-1|.|TRBV2|.
TGTGCCAGCCGTCGGGACCGGGCCCCGCAGTTCTTC
CASRRDRAPQFF
>TRBJ1-1|.|TRBV5-1|TRBD1
TGCGCCAGCAGGACAGGGACGAACACTGAAGCTTTCTTT
CASRTGTNTEAFF
>TRBJ2-7|.|TRBV7-8|.
TGTGCCAGCAGCTCGGACAAACCGGGGGAGCAGTACTTC
CASSSDKPGEQYF